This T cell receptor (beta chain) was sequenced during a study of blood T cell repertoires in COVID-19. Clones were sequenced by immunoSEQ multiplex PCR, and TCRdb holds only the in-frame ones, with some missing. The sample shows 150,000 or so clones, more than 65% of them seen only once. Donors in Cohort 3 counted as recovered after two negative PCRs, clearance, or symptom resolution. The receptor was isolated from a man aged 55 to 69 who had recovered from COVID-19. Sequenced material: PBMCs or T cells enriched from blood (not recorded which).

The CDR3 nucleotides read TGTGCCAGCAGCGGCACTTATACAGGGCCTGGCTACACCTTC. This encodes CASSGTYTGPGYTF. The chain uses TRBV7-9 and TRBJ1-2; D is perhaps TRBD1 (6 bases). Trimming pared 5 bases from V and 7 bases from J, leaving 17 bases between. CDR1 and CDR2 (germline): SEHNR, FQNEAQ (reference sequence). The CDR3 is made up of 14 amino acids.